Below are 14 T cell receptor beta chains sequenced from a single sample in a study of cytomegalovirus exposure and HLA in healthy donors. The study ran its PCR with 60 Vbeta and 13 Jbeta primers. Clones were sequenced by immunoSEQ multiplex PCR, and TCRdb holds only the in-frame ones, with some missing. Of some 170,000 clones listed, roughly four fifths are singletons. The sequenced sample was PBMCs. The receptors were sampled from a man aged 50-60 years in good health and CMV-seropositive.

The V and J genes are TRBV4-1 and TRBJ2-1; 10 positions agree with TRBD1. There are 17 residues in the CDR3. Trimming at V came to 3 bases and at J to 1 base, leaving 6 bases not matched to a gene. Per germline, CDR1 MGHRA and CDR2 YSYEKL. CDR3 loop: CASSHGTGEWSYNEQFF. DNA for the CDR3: TGCGCCAGCAGCCACGGGACAGGGGAATGGTCCTACAATGAGCAGTTCTTC.

CDR3 sequence: CASSLEGGRFRHEQYF. The CDR3 nucleotides are TGTGCCAGCAGCTTGGAGGGGGGGCGTTTTCGCCACGAGCAGTACTTC. J is TRBJ2-7 and V is TRBV5-8; a weak D match, TRBD2 (7 bases). The V and J ends lost 0 bases and 5 bases respectively, with 18 bases between them. There are 16 residues in the CDR3. Germline V gene lookup returns CDR1 SGHTS and CDR2 YDEGEE.

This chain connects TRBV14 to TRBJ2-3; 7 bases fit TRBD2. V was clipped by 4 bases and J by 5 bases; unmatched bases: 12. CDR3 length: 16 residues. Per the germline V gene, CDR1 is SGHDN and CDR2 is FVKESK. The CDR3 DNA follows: TGTGCCAGCAGCCTCGGGACTACCTATGGGCTAGATACGCAGTATTTT. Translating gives CASSLGTTYGLDTQYF.

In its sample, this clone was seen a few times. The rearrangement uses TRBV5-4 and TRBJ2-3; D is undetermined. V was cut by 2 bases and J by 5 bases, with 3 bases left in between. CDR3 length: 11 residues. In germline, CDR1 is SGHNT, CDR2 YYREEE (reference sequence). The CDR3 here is CASSFGDTQYF. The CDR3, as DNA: TGTGCCAGCAGCTTCGGAGATACGCAGTATTTT.

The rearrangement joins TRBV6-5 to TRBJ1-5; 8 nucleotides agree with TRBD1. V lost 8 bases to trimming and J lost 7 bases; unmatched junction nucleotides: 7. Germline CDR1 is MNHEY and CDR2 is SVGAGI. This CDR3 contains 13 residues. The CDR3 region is CASSMTGAQPQHF. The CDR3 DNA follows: TGTGCCAGCTCCATGACAGGGGCCCAGCCCCAGCATTTT.

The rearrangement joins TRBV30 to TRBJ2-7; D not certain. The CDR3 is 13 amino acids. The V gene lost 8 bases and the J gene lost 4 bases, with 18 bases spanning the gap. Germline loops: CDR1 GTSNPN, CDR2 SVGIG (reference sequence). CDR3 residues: CAVLPSKIYEQYF. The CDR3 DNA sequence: TGTGCCGTGCTGCCTAGTAAAATTTACGAGCAGTACTTC. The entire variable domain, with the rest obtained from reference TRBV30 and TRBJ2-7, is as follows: SQTIHQWPATLVQPVGSPLSLECTVEGTSNPNLYWYRQAAGRGLQLLFYSVGIGQISSEVPQNLSASRPQDRQFILSSKKLLLSDSGFYLCAVLPSKIYEQYFGPGTRLTVT.

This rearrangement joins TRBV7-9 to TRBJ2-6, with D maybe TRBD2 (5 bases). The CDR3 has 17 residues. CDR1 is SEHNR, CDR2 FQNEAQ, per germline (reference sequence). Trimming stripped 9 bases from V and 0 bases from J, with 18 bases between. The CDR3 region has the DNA TGTGCCAGTAGTGGGAGCTGGACCGCCTCTGGGGCCAACGTCCTGACTTTC. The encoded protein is CASSGSWTASGANVLTF.

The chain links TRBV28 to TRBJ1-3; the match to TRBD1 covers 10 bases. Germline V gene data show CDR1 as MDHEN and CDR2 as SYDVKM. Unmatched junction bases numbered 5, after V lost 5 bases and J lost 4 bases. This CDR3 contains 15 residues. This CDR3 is CASSPGQGSGNTIYF. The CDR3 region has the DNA TGTGCCAGCAGTCCGGGACAGGGGTCGGGAAACACCATATATTTT.

The CDR3 DNA reads as TGTGCCATCAGTGAGTCTTGGACACGATACGAGCAGTACTTC. It specifies CAISESWTRYEQYF. The genes are TRBV10-3 and TRBJ2-7, with a tentative D call TRBD1 (5 bases). V was clipped by 0 bases and J by 4 bases, with 10 bases between them. The CDR3 is 14 amino acids. Germline CDR1 is ENHRY and CDR2 is SYGVKD.

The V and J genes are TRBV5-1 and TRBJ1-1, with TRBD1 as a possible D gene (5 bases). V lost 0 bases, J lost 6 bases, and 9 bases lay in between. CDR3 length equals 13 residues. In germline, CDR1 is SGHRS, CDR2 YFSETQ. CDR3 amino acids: CASSLVGGSEAFF. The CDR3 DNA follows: TGCGCCAGCAGCTTGGTGGGGGGGTCTGAAGCTTTCTTT.

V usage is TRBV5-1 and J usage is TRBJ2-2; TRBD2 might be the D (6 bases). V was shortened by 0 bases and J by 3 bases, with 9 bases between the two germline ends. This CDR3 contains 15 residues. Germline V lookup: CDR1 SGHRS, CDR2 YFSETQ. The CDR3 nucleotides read TGCGCCAGCAGCTTGGAAGGAGGGGACACCGGGGAGCTGTTTTTT. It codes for CASSLEGGDTGELFF.

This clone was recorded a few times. The CDR3 region has the DNA TGCGCCAGCAGCCAGTTCCCGGGACAGGGGCAAGAGACCCAGTACTTC. It specifies CASSQFPGQGQETQYF. The chain couples TRBV4-1 to TRBJ2-5, with TRBD1 matching 10 bases. With 3 bases clipped from V and 2 bases from J, the junction kept 6 bases outside the gene matches. This CDR3 has 16 amino acids. The germline CDR1 and CDR2 sequences are MGHRA and YSYEKL.

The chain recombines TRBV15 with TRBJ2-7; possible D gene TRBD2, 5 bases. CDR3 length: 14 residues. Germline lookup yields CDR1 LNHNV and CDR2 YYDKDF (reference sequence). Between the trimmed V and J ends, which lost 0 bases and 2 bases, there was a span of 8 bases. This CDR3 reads CATSRDSTTYEQYF. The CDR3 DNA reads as TGTGCCACCAGCAGAGACTCGACTACCTACGAGCAGTACTTC.

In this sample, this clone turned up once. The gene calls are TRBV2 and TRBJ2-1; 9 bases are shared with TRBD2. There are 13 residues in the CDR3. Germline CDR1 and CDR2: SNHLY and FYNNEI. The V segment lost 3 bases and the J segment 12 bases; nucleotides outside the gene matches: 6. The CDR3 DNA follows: TGTGCCAGCAGTGAGGGACTAGCTTATTGGCAGTTCTTC. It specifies CASSEGLAYWQFF.